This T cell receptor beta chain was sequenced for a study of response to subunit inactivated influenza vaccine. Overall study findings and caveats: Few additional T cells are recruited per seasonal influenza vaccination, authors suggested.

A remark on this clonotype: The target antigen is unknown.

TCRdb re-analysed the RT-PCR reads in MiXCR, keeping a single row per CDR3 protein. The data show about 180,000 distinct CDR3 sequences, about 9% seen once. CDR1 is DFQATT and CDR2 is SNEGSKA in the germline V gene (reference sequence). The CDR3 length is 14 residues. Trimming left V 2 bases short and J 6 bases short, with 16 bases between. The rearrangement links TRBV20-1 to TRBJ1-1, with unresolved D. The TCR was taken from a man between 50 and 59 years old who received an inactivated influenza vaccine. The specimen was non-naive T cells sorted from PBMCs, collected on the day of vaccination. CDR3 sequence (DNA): TGCAGTGCTAGATTGGTTGATACCGGCCCTGAAGCTTTCTTT. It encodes CSARLVDTGPEAFF.